A selection of T cell receptor beta chains follows, all from one sample in a study of cytomegalovirus exposure and HLA in healthy donors. Only in-frame clones appear in the TCRdb table, and some are missing; sequencing was by immunoSEQ multiplex PCR. The repertoire holds almost 90,000 clones, with 85% as singletons. The sample taken for sequencing was PBMCs. The receptors here all came from a man aged 35 to 55 in good health and CMV-seropositive. CDR3s include the opening cysteine and the closing phenylalanine or tryptophan. The D gene is left open where the match is weak. The listing skips clone size in some rows; elsewhere it reads once, few, many or a size class.

>-|TRBV18|TRBJ2-5|TRBD1
CASSPRGQNSVETQYF
TGTGCCAGCTCACCCCGGGGACAGAATAGCGTTGAGACCCAGTACTTC
>once|TRBV20-1|TRBJ1-1|-
CSARGGGISF
TGCAGTGCTAGAGGCGGGGGGATTTCTTTT
>-|TRBV7-3|TRBJ2-3|TRBD2
CASTRAGGLTDTQYF
TGTGCCAGCACCAGAGCGGGGGGGCTGACAGATACGCAGTATTTT
>-|TRBV6-1|TRBJ1-5|-
CASNQGSVQPQHF
TGTGCCAGCAACCAGGGGTCGGTTCAGCCCCAGCATTTT
>once|TRBV2|TRBJ2-5|-
CASSEVGETQYF
TGTGCCAGCAGTGAGGTCGGAGAGACCCAGTACTTC
>-|TRBV28|TRBJ1-1|TRBD1
CASKVQGASLNTEAFF
TGTGCCAGCAAAGTCCAGGGGGCCAGTCTGAACACTGAAGCTTTCTTT
>-|TRBV7-3|TRBJ2-2|-
CASSLDSHTGELFF
TGTGCCAGCAGCCTAGACAGTCACACCGGGGAGCTGTTTTTT
>-|TRBV6-5|TRBJ2-7|TRBD1
CASSGGSSYEQYF
TGTGCCAGCTCAGGGGGTAGCTCCTACGAGCAGTACTTC
>-|TRBV2|TRBJ2-3|TRBD1
CAKKGTESPFATDTQYF
TGTGCCAAAAAGGGGACAGAAAGTCCCTTTGCTACAGATACGCAGTATTTT
>once|TRBV6-5|TRBJ2-7|TRBD2
CATLGLAAYEQYF
TGTGCCACCTTGGGACTAGCGGCCTACGAGCAGTACTTC
>-|TRBV7-2|TRBJ1-1|TRBD1
CASTGQGRTEAFF
TGTGCCAGCACAGGACAGGGGCGGACTGAAGCTTTCTTT
>-|TRBV7-3|TRBJ2-7|TRBD2
CASSLSGGGTYEQYF
TGTGCCAGCAGCTTAAGTGGCGGGGGGACCTACGAGCAGTACTTC
>few|TRBV14|TRBJ1-1|-
CASSRNSYTEAFF
TGTGCCAGCAGCCGGAACAGCTACACTGAAGCTTTCTTT
>-|TRBV27|TRBJ2-5|TRBD2
CASSLGLAGVETQYF
TGTGCCAGCAGTCTGGGACTAGCGGGAGTAGAGACCCAGTACTTC
>-|TRBV5-1|TRBJ2-4|TRBD1
CASNHRPGQGRVAKNIQYF
TGCGCCAGCAACCACCGACCGGGACAGGGGAGGGTAGCCAAAAACATTCAGTACTTC
>-|TRBV14|TRBJ1-2|-
CASSHDLGGYGYTF
TGTGCCAGCAGCCACGATCTGGGGGGTTATGGCTACACCTTC
>-|TRBV5-1|TRBJ2-1|TRBD2
CASSLVKLAGGDEQFF
TGCGCCAGCAGCTTGGTTAAACTAGCGGGAGGCGATGAGCAGTTCTTC
>once|TRBV5-1|TRBJ2-1|-
CASSFPGRDNEQFF
TGCGCCAGCAGTTTCCCCGGGAGAGACAATGAGCAGTTCTTC
>-|TRBV19|TRBJ1-1|-
CASSIWTANTEAFF
TGTGCCAGTAGTATTTGGACAGCGAACACTGAAGCTTTCTTT
>-|TRBV28|TRBJ1-2|-
CASSLVQGCSYTF
TGTGCCAGCAGTTTGGTACAGGGTTGTAGCTACACCTTC
>-|TRBV5-6|TRBJ2-1|TRBD1
CASSTGQGARNEQFF
TGTGCCAGCAGCACGGGACAGGGGGCTAGGAATGAGCAGTTCTTC
>-|TRBV7-3|TRBJ2-2|TRBD2
CASSLSPGLNTGELFF
TGTGCCAGCAGCCTCTCCCCGGGACTAAACACCGGGGAGCTGTTTTTT
>-|TRBV7-3|TRBJ2-2|-
CASSLNGGTGELFF
TGTGCCAGCAGCTTAAACGGGGGTACCGGGGAGCTGTTTTTT
>-|TRBV5-6|TRBJ2-2|TRBD2
CASSLEVVSGRPHTGELFF
TGTGCCAGCAGCTTGGAAGTGGTTAGCGGGAGACCGCACACCGGGGAGCTGTTTTTT
>-|TRBV7-2|TRBJ1-5|-
CASSLAEGPSLNQPQHF
TGTGCCAGCAGCTTAGCGGAGGGACCCTCCCTGAATCAGCCCCAGCATTTT
>once|TRBV29-1|TRBJ2-1|-
CSVRLRSQNEQFF
TGCAGCGTTAGACTCCGAAGCCAGAATGAGCAGTTCTTC
>-|TRBV2|TRBJ1-2|TRBD1
CASSVYRDRGDGYTF
TGTGCCAGCAGTGTTTACCGGGACAGGGGGGATGGCTACACCTTC